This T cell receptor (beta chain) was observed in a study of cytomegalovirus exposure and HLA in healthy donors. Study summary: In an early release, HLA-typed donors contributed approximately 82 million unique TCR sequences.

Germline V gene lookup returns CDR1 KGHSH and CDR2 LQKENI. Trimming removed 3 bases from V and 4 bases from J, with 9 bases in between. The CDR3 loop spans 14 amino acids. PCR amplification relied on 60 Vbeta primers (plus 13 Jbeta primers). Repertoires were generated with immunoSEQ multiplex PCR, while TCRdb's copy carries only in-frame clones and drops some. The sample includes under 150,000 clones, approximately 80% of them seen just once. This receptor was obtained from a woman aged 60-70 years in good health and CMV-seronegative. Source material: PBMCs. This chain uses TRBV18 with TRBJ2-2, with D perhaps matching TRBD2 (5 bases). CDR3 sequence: CASSPSAGTGELFF. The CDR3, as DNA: TGTGCCAGCTCACCCTCGGCGGGCACCGGGGAGCTGTTTTTT.